Listed below are T cell receptor beta chains from one sample, sequenced in a study of cytomegalovirus exposure and HLA in healthy donors. Method: immunoSEQ multiplex PCR; TCRdb's copy keeps in-frame clones and lacks some. The table records approximately 110,000 clones, 60% to 85% of them present only once. Sequenced material: PBMCs. The receptor source for this set is a middle-aged woman in good health and CMV-seropositive. Each CDR3 is given with its conserved first and last residue. Each record gives: clone size, D gene, J gene, V gene, CDR3 protein, CDR3 DNA. A D gene is named only where the DNA matches it firmly. A clone size is listed for some rows: how often the clone was seen (once, few, many), or a class if it is expanded.

abundance: -; d_gene: -; j_gene: TRBJ2-7; v_gene: TRBV10-1; CDR3aa: CAGSGGFGAYEQYF; CDR3nt: TGCGCCGGCAGTGGTGGCTTCGGGGCCTACGAGCAGTACTTC
abundance: -; d_gene: -; j_gene: TRBJ1-4; v_gene: TRBV28; CDR3aa: CASSLYLPGEKLFF; CDR3nt: TGTGCCAGCAGTTTATATCTACCGGGTGAAAAACTGTTTTTT
abundance: -; d_gene: TRBD1; j_gene: TRBJ2-5; v_gene: TRBV5-4; CDR3aa: CASSMDRGVETQYF; CDR3nt: TGTGCCAGCAGCATGGACAGGGGGGTAGAGACCCAGTACTTC
abundance: few; d_gene: -; j_gene: TRBJ1-3; v_gene: TRBV9; CDR3aa: CASSGAQAGNTIYF; CDR3nt: TGTGCCAGCAGCGGGGCCCAAGCTGGAAACACCATATATTTT
abundance: few; d_gene: TRBD2; j_gene: TRBJ2-1; v_gene: TRBV19; CDR3aa: CASSRTSGSFYNEQFF; CDR3nt: TGTGCCAGTAGTCGGACTAGCGGGAGTTTCTACAATGAGCAGTTCTTC
abundance: -; d_gene: -; j_gene: TRBJ1-4; v_gene: TRBV18; CDR3aa: CASSPPGQRYEKLFF; CDR3nt: TGTGCCAGCTCACCACCGGGGCAGCGATATGAAAAACTGTTTTTT
abundance: -; d_gene: -; j_gene: TRBJ2-5; v_gene: TRBV7-2; CDR3aa: CASATQGGQETQYF; CDR3nt: TGTGCCAGCGCCACCCAGGGTGGTCAAGAGACCCAGTACTTC
abundance: -; d_gene: -; j_gene: TRBJ2-1; v_gene: TRBV28; CDR3aa: CASTSSRVKFF; CDR3nt: TGTGCCAGCACGTCGTCCCGGGTGAAGTTCTTC
abundance: -; d_gene: -; j_gene: TRBJ2-7; v_gene: TRBV6-1; CDR3aa: CASSLTWSGDEQYF; CDR3nt: TGTGCCAGCAGCCTGACCTGGAGTGGAGACGAGCAGTACTTC
abundance: few; d_gene: -; j_gene: TRBJ2-1; v_gene: TRBV7-9; CDR3aa: CSSSSASDSYNEQFF; CDR3nt: TGTTCCAGCAGCTCCGCTAGCGACTCCTACAATGAGCAGTTCTTC
abundance: -; d_gene: TRBD1; j_gene: TRBJ1-3; v_gene: TRBV25-1; CDR3aa: CASSGQGSGNTIYF; CDR3nt: TGTGCCAGCAGTGGACAGGGCTCTGGAAACACCATATATTTT
abundance: -; d_gene: TRBD2; j_gene: TRBJ2-3; v_gene: TRBV4-1; CDR3aa: CASSQGGAGGGTDTQYF; CDR3nt: TGCGCCAGCAGCCAAGGTGGAGCGGGAGGGGGCACAGATACGCAGTATTTT
abundance: few; d_gene: TRBD1; j_gene: TRBJ2-7; v_gene: TRBV5-4; CDR3aa: CASSLDRGQTYEQYF; CDR3nt: TGTGCCAGCAGCTTGGACAGGGGGCAAACCTACGAGCAGTACTTC
abundance: -; d_gene: -; j_gene: TRBJ2-5; v_gene: TRBV21-1; CDR3aa: CASSDRGPEETQYF; CDR3nt: TGTGCCAGCAGCGACAGGGGGCCCGAAGAGACCCAGTACTTC
abundance: -; d_gene: TRBD1; j_gene: TRBJ1-2; v_gene: TRBV2; CDR3aa: CASSIGTGNGYTF; CDR3nt: TGTGCCAGCAGTATAGGGACAGGGAATGGCTACACCTTC
abundance: -; d_gene: TRBD2; j_gene: TRBJ2-3; v_gene: TRBV9; CDR3aa: CASSVSGAGGDTQYF; CDR3nt: TGTGCCAGCAGCGTAAGCGGGGCCGGGGGAGATACGCAGTATTTT
abundance: few; d_gene: -; j_gene: TRBJ1-3; v_gene: TRBV6-6; CDR3aa: CASSPGQGNTIYF; CDR3nt: TGTGCCAGCAGTCCCGGACAGGGAAACACCATATATTTT